These 19 T cell receptor beta chains were sequenced from one sample in a study of B cell selection in AIRE deficiency. The repertoire was sequenced with immunoSEQ multiplex PCR; TCRdb's copy has only in-frame clones and lacks some. The sample shows 25,000 or so clones, 95% to 98% of them seen only once. Sorting defined conventional CD4 T cells as CD4+CD127+. Sequenced: conventional CD4+ T cells sorted from PBMCs. Every receptor here comes from a human donor with AIRE deficiency.

This clone was observed once. The chain recombines TRBV9 with TRBJ2-7, with 7 bases matching TRBD1. Trimming took 0 bases from V and 3 from J; bases not matched to a gene: 6. Germline V gene sequence: CDR1 SGDLS, CDR2 YYNGEE. CDR3 length: 15 residues. The CDR3 region is CASSVVTGDGYEQYF. The CDR3 coding sequence is TGTGCCAGCAGCGTAGTCACAGGGGATGGCTACGAGCAGTACTTC.

The chain carries TRBV10-1 and TRBJ1-4, with D tentatively TRBD1 (5 bases). Per germline, CDR1 WNHNN and CDR2 SYGVQD (reference sequence). This CDR3 is 16 amino acids long. Trimming stripped 0 bases from V and 6 bases from J, with 14 bases between. The CDR3 DNA is TGCGCCAGCAGTGAGTCTGGGGGGTTCGCTGATGAAAAACTGTTTTTT. Amino acids: CASSESGGFADEKLFF.

This clone was seen a single time. The CDR3 protein is CASSLTERNNEQFF. CDR3 in DNA: TGTGCCAGCAGCTTAACGGAGCGGAACAATGAGCAGTTCTTC. V usage is TRBV7-3 and J usage is TRBJ2-1; D perhaps matches TRBD2 (5 bases). Trimming pared 0 bases from V and 5 bases from J, leaving 8 bases between. In germline, CDR1 is SGHTA, CDR2 FQGTGA. The CDR3 totals 14 residues. Combining the CDR3 with reference TRBV7-3 and TRBJ2-1 gives the whole variable domain GAGVSQTPSNKVTEKGKYVELRCDPISGHTALYWYRQSLGQGPEFLIYFQGTGAADDSGLPNDRFFAVRPEGSVSTLKIQRTERGDSAVYLCASSLTERNNEQFFGPGTRLTVL.

This chain joins TRBV5-6 and TRBJ1-1; TRBD1 is a possible D gene (5 bases). This CDR3 region has 11 residues. The ends were cut back, 0 bases at V and 11 bases at J, with 8 bases in the middle. The germline V gene encodes CDR1 SGHDT and CDR2 YYEEEE. CDR3 sequence reads: CASSLEGYAFF. The DNA for the CDR3 is TGTGCCAGCAGCTTGGAGGGGTACGCTTTCTTT.

The chain joins TRBV28 to TRBJ2-1, with D possibly matching TRBD2 (5 bases). Trimming removed 4 bases from V and 12 bases from J, with 22 bases in between. CDR3 length equals 15 residues. The germline CDR1 and CDR2 sequences are MDHEN and SYDVKM. The CDR3 DNA follows: TGTGCCAGCAGTTCCTGGACTCTAGGCTCAGGAATGCAGTTCTTC. Translating gives CASSSWTLGSGMQFF.

This sequence joins TRBV9 and TRBJ2-7; 8 bases agree with TRBD1. Germline CDR1 reads SGDLS; CDR2 reads YYNGEE. CDR3 size: 15 residues. V shed 3 bases, J shed 0 bases, and the junction held 5 bases outside the gene matches. Here the CDR3 DNA reads TGTGCCAGCAGCGCCCTGGGACAGGACTCCTACGAGCAGTACTTC. Translated, it gives CASSALGQDSYEQYF.

The chain is built from TRBV5-1 and TRBJ2-5, with D possibly matching TRBD1 (5 bases). V lost 0 bases to trimming and J lost 4 bases, with 10 bases between them. There are 14 residues in the CDR3. Germline CDR1 reads SGHRS; CDR2 reads YFSETQ. As DNA, the CDR3 is TGCGCCAGCAGCTTGGAGGGGCAGGCAGAGACCCAGTACTTC. The encoded protein is CASSLEGQAETQYF.

This chain joins TRBV29-1 and TRBJ2-1, with 10 bases aligning to TRBD2. The germline V gene has CDR1 SQVTM and CDR2 ANQGSEA. The CDR3 totals 14 residues. V dropped 6 bases and J dropped 3; count of bases not matched to a gene: 5. The chain's CDR3 is CSVETSGFYNEQFF. The CDR3 nucleotides are TGCAGCGTCGAGACTAGCGGGTTCTACAATGAGCAGTTCTTC.

The chain's CDR3 is CASSPGSHTDTQYF. In nucleotides, the CDR3 is TGTGCCAGCAGCCCTGGGTCACATACAGATACGCAGTATTTT. The V and J genes are TRBV7-2 and TRBJ2-3; D is uncertain. Germline values: CDR1 SGHTA, CDR2 FQGNSA. There are 14 residues in the CDR3. The V gene lost 5 bases and the J gene lost 3 bases, with 12 bases spanning the gap.

This clone was seen just once. The rearrangement links TRBV29-1 to TRBJ2-7; 9 bases match TRBD1. The CDR3 has 13 amino acids. Trimming took 4 bases from V and 3 from J; bases not matched to a gene: 4. The V gene's germline CDR1 is SQVTM and CDR2 ANQGSEA. The CDR3 DNA sequence: TGCAGCGTTGGGAGGACAGGGGACTACGAGCAGTACTTC. Encoded protein: CSVGRTGDYEQYF.

The chain carries TRBV5-6 and TRBJ1-1, with D maybe TRBD1 (5 bases). The germline gives CDR1 SGHDT, CDR2 YYEEEE. The germline V and J ends were trimmed by 3 bases and 4 bases, with 16 bases remaining between them. This CDR3 is 15 amino acids long. The DNA of the CDR3 is TGTGCCAGCAGCTGGACACTCGGGGCGTTCACTGAAGCTTTCTTT. The encoded protein is CASSWTLGAFTEAFF. Filled out from reference TRBV5-6 and TRBJ1-1, the complete variable domain reads DAGVTQSPTHLIKTRGQQVTLRCSPKSGHDTVSWYQQALGQGPQFIFQYYEEEERQRGNFPDRFSGHQFPNYSSELNVNALLLGDSALYLCASSWTLGAFTEAFFGQGTRLTVV.

This sequence joins TRBV28 and TRBJ2-7; 9 bases agree with TRBD1. V lost 7 bases and J lost 3; bases outside the gene matches: 4. The germline gives CDR1 MDHEN, CDR2 SYDVKM. The CDR3 spans 13 residues. DNA for the CDR3: TGTGCCAGCACCGGGACAGGGTTCTACGAGCAGTACTTC. It yields the protein CASTGTGFYEQYF.

Written as DNA, the CDR3 is TGTGCCAGCAGCCCCGTAGGGGGCTCAACTAATGAAAAACTGTTTTTT. This gives the protein CASSPVGGSTNEKLFF. V gene TRBV5-5 combines with J gene TRBJ1-4, with 7 bases that match TRBD1. With 4 bases clipped from V and 0 bases from J, the junction kept 6 bases outside the gene matches. The CDR3 extends over 16 amino acids. CDR1 is SGHKS, CDR2 YYEKEE, per germline (reference sequence).

A single count supports this clone. The rearrangement joins TRBV4-1 to TRBJ1-3; unclear D gene. CDR3 length: 15 amino acids. V lost 1 base and J lost 3, with 10 bases in between. Germline V gene lookup returns CDR1 MGHRA and CDR2 YSYEKL. In DNA, the CDR3 is TGCGCCAGCAGCCAAGTCCAATCTTTTGGAAACACCATATATTTT. Translated: CASSQVQSFGNTIYF.

The chain joins TRBV7-2 to TRBJ2-7; 8 bases are shared with TRBD2. Germline CDR1 SGHTA, CDR2 FQGNSA. The CDR3 length is 13 residues. V dropped 3 bases and J dropped 4; count of bases not matched to a gene: 2. CDR3 protein: CASSFGGRYEQYF. In DNA, the CDR3 is TGTGCCAGCAGCTTCGGCGGGAGGTACGAGCAGTACTTC.

This clone came up a few times. V is TRBV6-5 and J is TRBJ2-1, with D unresolved. The CDR3 covers 12 residues. The ends were cut back, 4 bases at V and 16 bases at J, with 17 bases in the middle. Germline loops: CDR1 MNHEY, CDR2 SVGAGI. The CDR3 reads CASSSEARAFFF. The CDR3 DNA follows: TGTGCCAGCAGTTCTGAGGCTAGGGCCTTTTTCTTC.

The V and J genes are TRBV28 and TRBJ2-5; D not certain. The end of the DNA fits TRBJ2-7 better, so the J call may be wrong. The CDR3 sequence is 13 residues long. Germline V gene lookup returns CDR1 MDHEN and CDR2 SYDVKM. The CDR3 DNA follows: TGTGCCAGCAGTTTCTCCTTAAGCGACGAGCAGTACTTC. It codes for CASSFSLSDEQYF.

J is TRBJ2-5 and V is TRBV18, with D unresolved. Germline lookup yields CDR1 KGHSH and CDR2 LQKENI. V was clipped by 8 bases and J by 2 bases, with 9 bases between them. The CDR3 is 12 residues long. Written as DNA, the CDR3 is TGTGCCAGCCGAGAAACACAAGAGACCCAGTACTTC. It specifies CASRETQETQYF.

V usage is TRBV2 and J usage is TRBJ2-7; D gene unclear. This CDR3 contains 11 residues. Germline V gene sequence: CDR1 SNHLY, CDR2 FYNNEI. V was trimmed by 4 bases and J by 4 bases, leaving 5 bases between them. CDR3 DNA: TGTGCCAGCAGTGTAGCTTACGAGCAGTACTTC. Its protein product is CASSVAYEQYF. The full variable domain, in which reference TRBV2 and TRBJ2-7 provide the parts outside the CDR3, is EPEVTQTPSHQVTQMGQEVILRCVPISNHLYFYWYRQILGQKVEFLVSFYNNEISEKSEIFDDQFSVERPDGSNFTLKIRSTKLEDSAMYFCASSVAYEQYFGPGTRLTVT.